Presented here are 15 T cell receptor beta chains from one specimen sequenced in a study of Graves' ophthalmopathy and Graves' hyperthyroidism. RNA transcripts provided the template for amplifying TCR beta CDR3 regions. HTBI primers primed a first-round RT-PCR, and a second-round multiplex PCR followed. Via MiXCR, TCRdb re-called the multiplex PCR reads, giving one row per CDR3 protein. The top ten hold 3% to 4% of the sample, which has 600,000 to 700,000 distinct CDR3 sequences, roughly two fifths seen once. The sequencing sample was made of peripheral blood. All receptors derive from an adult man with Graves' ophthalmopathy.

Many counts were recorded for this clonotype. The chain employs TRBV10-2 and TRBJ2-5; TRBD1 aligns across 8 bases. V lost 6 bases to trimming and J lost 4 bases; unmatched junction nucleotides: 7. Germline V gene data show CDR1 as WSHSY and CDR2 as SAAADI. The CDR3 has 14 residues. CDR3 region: CASRGTGLGETQYF. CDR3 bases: TGCGCCAGCAGGGGGACAGGCCTGGGAGAGACCCAGTACTTC.

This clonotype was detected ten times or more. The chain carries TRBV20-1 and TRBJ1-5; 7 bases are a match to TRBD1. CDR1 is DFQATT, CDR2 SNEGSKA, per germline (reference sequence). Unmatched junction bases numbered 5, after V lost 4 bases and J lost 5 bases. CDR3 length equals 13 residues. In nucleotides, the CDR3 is TGCAGTGCTACCCGGACAGGACATCAGCCCCAGCATTTT. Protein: CSATRTGHQPQHF.

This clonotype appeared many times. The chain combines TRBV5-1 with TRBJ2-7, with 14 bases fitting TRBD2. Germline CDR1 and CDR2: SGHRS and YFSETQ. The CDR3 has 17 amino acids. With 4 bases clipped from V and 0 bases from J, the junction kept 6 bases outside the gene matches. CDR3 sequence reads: CASSPGTSGGHSYEQYF. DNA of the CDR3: TGCGCCAGCAGCCCCGGGACTAGCGGGGGACACTCCTACGAGCAGTACTTC. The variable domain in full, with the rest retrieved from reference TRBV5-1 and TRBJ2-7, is KAGVTQTPRYLIKTRGQQVTLSCSPISGHRSVSWYQQTPGQGLQFLFEYFSETQRNKGNFPGRFSGRQFSNSRSEMNVSTLELGDSALYLCASSPGTSGGHSYEQYFGPGTRLTVT.

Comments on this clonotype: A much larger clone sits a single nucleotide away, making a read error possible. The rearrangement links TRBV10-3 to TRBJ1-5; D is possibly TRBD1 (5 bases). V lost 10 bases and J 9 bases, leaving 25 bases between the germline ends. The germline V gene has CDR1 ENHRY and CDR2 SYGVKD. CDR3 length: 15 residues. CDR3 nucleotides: TGTGCCAGCAGGGCAGGAGATCCTTCGGGTGGGCCCCAGCATTTT. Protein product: CASRAGDPSGGPQHF.

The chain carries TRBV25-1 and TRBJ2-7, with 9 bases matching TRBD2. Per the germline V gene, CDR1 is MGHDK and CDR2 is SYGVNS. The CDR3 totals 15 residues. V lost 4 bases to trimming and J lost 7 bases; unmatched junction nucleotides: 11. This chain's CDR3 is CASSARDSGRGEQYF. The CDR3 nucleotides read TGTGCCAGCAGTGCTAGAGATAGCGGGAGAGGTGAGCAGTACTTC.

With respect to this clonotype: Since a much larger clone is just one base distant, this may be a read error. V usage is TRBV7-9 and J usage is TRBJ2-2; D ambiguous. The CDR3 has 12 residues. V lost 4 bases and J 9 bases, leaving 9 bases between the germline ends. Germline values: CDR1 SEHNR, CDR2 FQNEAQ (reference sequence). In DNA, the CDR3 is TGTGCCAGCAGCTCGCCGGCCAGGGAGCTGTTTTTT. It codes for CASSSPARELFF.

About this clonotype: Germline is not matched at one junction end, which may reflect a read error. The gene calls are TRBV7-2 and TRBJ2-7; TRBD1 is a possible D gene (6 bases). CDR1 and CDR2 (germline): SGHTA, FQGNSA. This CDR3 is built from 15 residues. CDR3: CASSYSRWDTYQQYF. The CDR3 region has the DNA TGTGCCAGCAGTTACTCGAGGTGGGACACCTACCAGCAGTACTTC. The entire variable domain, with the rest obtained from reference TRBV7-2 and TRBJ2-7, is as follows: GAGVSQSPSNKVTEKGKDVELRCDPISGHTALYWYRQSLGQGLEFLIYFQGNSAPDKSGLPSDRFSAERTGGSVSTLTIQRTQQEDSAVYLCASSYSRWDTYQQYFGPGTRLTVT.

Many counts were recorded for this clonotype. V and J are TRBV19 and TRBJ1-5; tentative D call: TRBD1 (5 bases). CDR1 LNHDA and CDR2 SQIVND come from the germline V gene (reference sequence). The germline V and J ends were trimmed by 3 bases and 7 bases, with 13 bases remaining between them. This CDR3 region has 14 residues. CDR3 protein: CASSMGHRGQPQHF. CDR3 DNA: TGTGCCAGTAGTATGGGGCACCGTGGACAGCCCCAGCATTTT.

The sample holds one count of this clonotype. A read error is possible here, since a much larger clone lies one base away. CDR3 amino acids: CASSLERRGTGEKLFF. The CDR3 DNA is TGTGCCAGCAGCTTGGAGAGGAGGGGGACTGGCGAAAAACTGTTTTTT. The chain uses TRBV5-6 and TRBJ1-4; a possible D gene is TRBD1 (6 bases). The germline CDR1 and CDR2 sequences are SGHDT and YYEEEE. This CDR3 region has 16 residues. V was pared by 0 bases and J by 8 bases, with 17 bases between.

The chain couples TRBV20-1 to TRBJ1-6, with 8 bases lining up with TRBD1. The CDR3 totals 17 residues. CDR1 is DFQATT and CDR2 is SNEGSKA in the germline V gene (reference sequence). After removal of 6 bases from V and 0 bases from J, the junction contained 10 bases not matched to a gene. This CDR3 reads CSALDRAAGSYNSPLHF. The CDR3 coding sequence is TGCAGTGCGTTGGACAGGGCGGCGGGCTCCTATAATTCACCCCTCCACTTT.

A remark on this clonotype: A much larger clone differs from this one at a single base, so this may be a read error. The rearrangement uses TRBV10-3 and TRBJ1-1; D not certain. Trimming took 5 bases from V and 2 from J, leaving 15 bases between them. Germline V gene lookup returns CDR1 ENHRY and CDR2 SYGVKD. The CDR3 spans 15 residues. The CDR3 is CAISTAQDDNTEAFF. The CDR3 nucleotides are TGTGCCATCAGTACGGCCCAGGATGATAACACTGAAGCTTTCTTT.

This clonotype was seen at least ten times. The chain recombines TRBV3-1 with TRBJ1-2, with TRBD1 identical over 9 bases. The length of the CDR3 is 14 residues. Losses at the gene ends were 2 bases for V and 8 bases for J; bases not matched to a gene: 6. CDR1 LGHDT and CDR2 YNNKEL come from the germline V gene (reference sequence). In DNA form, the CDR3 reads TGTGCCAGCAGCCAACCAACAGGGGGCTTCGGCTACACCTTC. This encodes CASSQPTGGFGYTF.

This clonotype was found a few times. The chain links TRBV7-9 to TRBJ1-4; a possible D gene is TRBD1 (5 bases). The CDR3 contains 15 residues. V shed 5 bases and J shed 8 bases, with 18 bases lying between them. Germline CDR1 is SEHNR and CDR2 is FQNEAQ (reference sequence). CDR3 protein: CASSPPGTLGEKLFF. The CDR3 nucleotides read TGTGCCAGCAGCCCCCCGGGGACCCTTGGGGAAAAACTGTTTTTT.

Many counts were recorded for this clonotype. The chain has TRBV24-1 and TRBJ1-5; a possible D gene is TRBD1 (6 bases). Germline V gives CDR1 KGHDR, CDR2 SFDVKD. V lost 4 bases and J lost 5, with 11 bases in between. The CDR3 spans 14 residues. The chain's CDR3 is CATSETDSYQPQHF. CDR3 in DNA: TGTGCCACCAGTGAGACGGACAGCTATCAGCCCCAGCATTTT.

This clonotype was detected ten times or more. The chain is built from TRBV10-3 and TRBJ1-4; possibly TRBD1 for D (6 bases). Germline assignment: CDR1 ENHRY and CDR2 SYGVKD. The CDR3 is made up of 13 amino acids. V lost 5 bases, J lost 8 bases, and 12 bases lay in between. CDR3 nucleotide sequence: TGTGCCATCAGTCCAGGGGTAGACGAAAAACTGTTTTTT. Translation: CAISPGVDEKLFF.